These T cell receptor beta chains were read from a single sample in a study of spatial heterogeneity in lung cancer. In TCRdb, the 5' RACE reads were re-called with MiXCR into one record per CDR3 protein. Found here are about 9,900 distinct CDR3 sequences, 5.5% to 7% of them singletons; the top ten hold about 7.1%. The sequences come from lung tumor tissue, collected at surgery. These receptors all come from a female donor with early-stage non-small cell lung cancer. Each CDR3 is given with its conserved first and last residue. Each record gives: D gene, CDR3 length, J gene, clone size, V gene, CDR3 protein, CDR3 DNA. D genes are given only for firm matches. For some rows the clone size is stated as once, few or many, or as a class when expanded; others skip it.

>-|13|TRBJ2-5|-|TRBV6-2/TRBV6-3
CASSYVRQETQYF
TGTGCCAGCAGTTACGTCAGACAAGAGACCCAGTACTTC
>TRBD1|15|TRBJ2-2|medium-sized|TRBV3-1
CASSQRQGNTGELFF
TGTGCCAGCAGCCAGCGACAGGGGAACACCGGGGAGCTGTTTTTT
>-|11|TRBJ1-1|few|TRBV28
CAAAWNTEAFF
TGCGCCGCGGCGTGGAACACTGAAGCTTTCTTT
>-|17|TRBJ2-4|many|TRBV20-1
CSARGYSGHSTKNIQYF
TGCAGTGCTAGAGGATATTCGGGGCACTCTACCAAAAACATTCAGTACTTC
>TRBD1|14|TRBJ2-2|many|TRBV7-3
CASSPGQGTGELFF
TGTGCCAGCAGCCCGGGACAGGGCACCGGGGAGCTGTTTTTT
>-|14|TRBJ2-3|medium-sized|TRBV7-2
CASSATATTDTQYF
TGTGCCAGCAGCGCCACCGCCACCACAGATACGCAGTATTTT
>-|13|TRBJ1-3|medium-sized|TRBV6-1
CASILDYGNTIYF
-
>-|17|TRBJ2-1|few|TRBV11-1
CASSITTTPSSYNEQFF
TGTGCCAGCAGCATAACAACTACACCGAGCTCCTACAATGAGCAGTTCTTC
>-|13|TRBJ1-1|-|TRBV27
CASSLGQNTEAFF
TGTGCCAGCAGTTTAGGACAGAACACTGAAGCTTTCTTT
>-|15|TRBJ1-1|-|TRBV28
CASSPRTPYRAEAFF
TGTGCCAGCAGTCCCCGGACACCCTATAGAGCCGAAGCTTTCTTT
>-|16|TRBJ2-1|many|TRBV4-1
CASSQDPRGTYNEQFF
TGCGCCAGCAGCCAAGACCCCCGAGGGACCTACAATGAGCAGTTCTTC
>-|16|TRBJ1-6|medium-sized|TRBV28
CASTSSGDGNNSPLHF
TGTGCCAGCACCTCTTCCGGCGACGGTAATAATTCACCCCTCCACTTT
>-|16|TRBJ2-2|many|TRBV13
CASSLGPGGNTGELFF
TGTGCCAGCAGCTTAGGGCCAGGAGGGAACACCGGGGAGCTGTTTTTT
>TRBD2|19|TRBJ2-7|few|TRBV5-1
CASSRIPRGGTSSSYEQYF
TGCGCCAGCAGCAGAATTCCAAGAGGTGGGACTAGCTCTTCCTACGAGCAGTACTTC